Reported below is one T cell receptor beta chain. Its binding antigen is unknown. No base quality values were provided; no much bigger clone lies one nucleotide off. The data belong to a study of T cell repertoires in cytomegalovirus infection (dated by TCRdb to the late 2010s). About the investigation overall: The peptide stimulations were aimed at well-studied HLA-B-restricted epitopes as well as recently identified HLA-C-restricted CMV epitopes, whose presentation resists viral immunomodulation. Donor HLA type was relevant to the analysis, because carriage of CMV infection together with the matching HLA type was indicated by public TCR beta signatures. The investigation overall reported the following: Cumulative frequency of public TCR beta family members discriminated carriers of CMV infection plus the relevant HLA type in this cohort and an independent 352-donor cohort. In the ex vivo response, HLA-C-restricted CMV-specific TCR beta clonotypes were dominant, and in two of eight donors the single most frequent clonotype came from this HLA-C-restricted group.

As encoded in the germline V gene, CDR1 is SGHTS while CDR2 is YDEGEE. From the cysteine through the phenylalanine, the CDR3 covers 14 amino acids. Left in the record is the CDR3 DNA by itself, 42 bases read in frame from the first base. V was cut back by 0 bases and J by 4 bases, leaving a gap of 10 bases between them. The treatment or condition label here, explained by the study, means: in vitro stimulation with specific CMV peptide epitopes to enrich CMV-specific T cells. The sequencing machine was an Illumina HiSeq 1500. TCRdb ran its own pipeline on the public reads, namely fastp trimming at Q25 and MiXCR clone calling, and kept in-frame beta chains. Each record represents a unique CDR3 protein, reported with the most common genes and DNA among its rows. The sample table lists roughly 990,000 distinct CDR3 sequences, more than 25% of them with a count of one. Together, the top ten hold about 14% of the sample.

The clonotype comes from a human donor in good health (CMV status not recorded). Some clones in this sample may be carry-over from other donors' samples. The V and J genes are TRBV5-8 and TRBJ2-5; the best D guess is TRBD1, with 5 bases matching. The sample consisted of cultured CD8+ T cells from PBMCs, taken from culture after CMV antigen stimulation. The base sequence is TGTGCCAGCAGCTTGGAAGGGGCCAGAGAGACCCAGTACTTC. Its product reads: CASSLEGARETQYF.